This T cell receptor (beta chain) originates from a study of blood T cells in healthy people across ages. Study-wide results and limits: Unsorted PBMCs blocked a conclusive comparison of naive and antigen-experienced cells.

As to this clonotype: The antigen is unknown.

The CDR3 contains 16 residues. Trimming took off 2 bases at V and 3 bases at J, with 14 bases between the two ends. Germline V CDR1 and CDR2: SGHDN, FVKESK. A second PCR, run for about 6 to 11 cycles, used a sample-barcoded 5' primer plus a J-beta primer mix. Each CDR3 protein is one row after TCRdb ran MiXCR on the 5' RACE reads. The profile shows 800,000 or so distinct CDR3 sequences, roughly 60% of them singletons. The material sequenced was blood. This TCR was sampled from a man aged 25-40 years in good health. The chain employs TRBV14 and TRBJ2-4; D might be TRBD1 (6 bases). The CDR3 protein is CASSQLGGSLKNIQYF. CDR3 bases: TGTGCCAGCAGCCAACTAGGGGGTAGCCTCAAAAACATTCAGTACTTC.